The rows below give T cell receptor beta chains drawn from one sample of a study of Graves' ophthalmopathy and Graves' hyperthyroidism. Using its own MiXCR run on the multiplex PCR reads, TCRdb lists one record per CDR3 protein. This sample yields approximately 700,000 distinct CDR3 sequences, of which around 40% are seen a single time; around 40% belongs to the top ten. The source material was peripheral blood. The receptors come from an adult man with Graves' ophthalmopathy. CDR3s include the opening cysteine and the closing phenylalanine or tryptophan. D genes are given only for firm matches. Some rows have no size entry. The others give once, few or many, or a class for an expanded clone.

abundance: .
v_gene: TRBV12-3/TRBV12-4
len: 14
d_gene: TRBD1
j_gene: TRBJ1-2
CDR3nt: TGTGCCAGCAGTTTGTCAGGGCAGGGGGCTGGCTACACCTTC
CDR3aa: CASSLSGQGAGYTF

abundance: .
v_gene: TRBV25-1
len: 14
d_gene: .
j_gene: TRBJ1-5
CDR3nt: TGTGCCAGCAGCGGGGGGGGGACCAATCAGCCCCAGCATTTT
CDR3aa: CASSGGGTNQPQHF

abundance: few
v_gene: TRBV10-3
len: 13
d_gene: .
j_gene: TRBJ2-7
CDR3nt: TGTGCCAGCAGCTCCTCAGGCAAGTACGAGCAGTACTTC
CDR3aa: CASSSSGKYEQYF

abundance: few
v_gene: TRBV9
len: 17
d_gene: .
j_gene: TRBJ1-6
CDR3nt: TGTGCCAGCAGTTCAAGGACGGAGAGCTCCTATAATTCACCCCTCCACTTT
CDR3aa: CASSSRTESSYNSPLHF

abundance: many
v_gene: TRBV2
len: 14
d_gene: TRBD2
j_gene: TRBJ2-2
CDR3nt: TGTGCCAGCAGTGCGGGGGGTAGTATCGGGGAGCTGTTTTTT
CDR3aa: CASSAGGSIGELFF

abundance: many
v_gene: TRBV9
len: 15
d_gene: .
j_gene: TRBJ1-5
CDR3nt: TGTGCCAGCAGCGTGGATGGGGCCGGCAATCAGCCCCAGCATTTT
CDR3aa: CASSVDGAGNQPQHF

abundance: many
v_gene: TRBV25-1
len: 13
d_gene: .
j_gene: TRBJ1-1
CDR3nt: TGTGCCAGCAGGGACAGCTTGAACACTGAAGCTTTCTTT
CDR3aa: CASRDSLNTEAFF

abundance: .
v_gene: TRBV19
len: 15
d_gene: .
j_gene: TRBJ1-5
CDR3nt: TGTGCCAGTAGTGGGACATCCTATAGCAATCAGCCCCAGCATTTT
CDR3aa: CASSGTSYSNQPQHF

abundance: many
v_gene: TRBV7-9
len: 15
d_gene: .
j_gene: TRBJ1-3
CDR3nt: TGTGCCAGCGGGGCCTACCACCACTCTGGAAACACCATATATTTT
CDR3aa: CASGAYHHSGNTIYF

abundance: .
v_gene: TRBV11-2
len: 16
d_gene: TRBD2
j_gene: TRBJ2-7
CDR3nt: TGTGCCAGCAGCTTAGAAGGGCTAGCGGGAGTCTACGAGCAGTACTTC
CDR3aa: CASSLEGLAGVYEQYF

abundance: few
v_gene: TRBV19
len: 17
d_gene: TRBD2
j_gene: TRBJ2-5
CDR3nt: TGTGCCAGTAGTATCGGGACTAGCGGGAGAGGGGAAGAGACCCAGTACTTC
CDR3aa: CASSIGTSGRGEETQYF